Here is one T cell receptor (beta chain) with its context. Its antigen remains unknown. An even split of each subset's genomic DNA across several immunoSEQ plates was performed. Data came from immunoSEQ multiplex PCR; TCRdb stores just in-frame clones and leaves some out. The data hold around 2.5 million clones, with approximately 94% observed a single time. The source of the sample is a study of shared clonotypes between healthy human individuals. General study results and limits: Among donors, sharing of clonotypes was expected to be affected by sequencing depth.

None of the donors, who were healthy HIV-negative adults, had recently had acute infections or vaccinations. The investigators split CD4+ cells into a CD45RA+ naive subset and a CD45RA-negative memory subset. Germline V CDR1 and CDR2: LNHDA, SQIVND (reference sequence). Trimming at V came to 6 bases and at J to 11 bases, leaving 5 bases not matched to a gene. The CDR3 sequence is 13 residues long. V is TRBV19 and J is TRBJ1-6; 9 bases line up with TRBD1. Sequenced sample: naive CD4+ T cells from PBMCs. The subset was: CD45RA+ positively selected. The receptor comes from a man between 18 and 35 years old in good health. Some clones in this sample may be carry-over from other donors' samples. The CDR3, as DNA: TGTGCCAGTAGGGGACAGGGTTTGCCACCCCTCCACTTT. Translation: CASRGQGLPPLHF.